The present T cell receptor beta chain was sequenced within a study of monozygotic twins with inflammatory bowel disease (dated by TCRdb to between 2018 and 2020). About the full investigation: The full study comprised around 28 monozygotic twin pairs: nine German pairs (four IBD-concordant, five IBD-discordant) and 19 IBD-discordant Danish pairs. Each individual had, on average, about 151 000 unique TCRalpha sequences and 181 000 unique TCRbeta sequences available for analysis. The search for disease-associated traits relied mainly on comparing, within discordant pairs, IBD patients with their genetically identical healthy co-twins. Study-wide findings and limitations: TCRbeta repertoire diversity, by inverse Simpson index, was decreased in IBD patients compared with their healthy co-twins. The analysis was unable to tell different T cell subtypes apart. Compared with healthy twins, IBD patients had fewer clonotypes in common with other individuals, a difference most pronounced in patients showing signs of disease activity. Background noise and inter-individual variability may have been introduced into the repertoires by the differing immunosuppressive treatments among patients. Concordant and discordant twins showed no difference in repertoire similarity, possibly because of limited statistical power. The results gave no support for a single strong signal or clonotype linked to IBD.

As for this clonotype: The target of this receptor is not known.

Based on the germline V gene, the CDR1 and CDR2 sequences are SGHTA and FQGTGA. The CDR3 spans 16 residues, from the cysteine through the phenylalanine. The nucleotide record is missing. From each donor, a roughly 2.6 ml peripheral blood sample was collected into PAXgene tubes and stored at -80 degrees C. Without T cell sorting, total RNA was isolated from whole blood using the PAXgene blood miRNA kit on an automated QIAcube. Peripheral blood from monozygotic twin pairs who were concordant or discordant for inflammatory bowel disease underwent deep TCRalpha and TCRbeta repertoire profiling using unique molecular barcoding. Smoking habits were recorded for all twin pairs, and each individual was classified as a current, former or never smoker. The library was produced with 5' RACE. Preparation of each TCR library used approximately 3.5 ug of total RNA. For each sample, cDNA synthesis with SMARTScribe reverse transcriptase was split into eight separate reactions. During cDNA synthesis, template switching introduced unique molecular identifiers that contained a 6-nucleotide sample barcode. TCRalpha and TCRbeta cDNA was amplified by two nested PCRs of about 15 and 9 cycles, with bead purification after each PCR. Before amplification, the cDNA was both treated with uracil DNA-glycosylase and purified with the QIAquick PCR purification kit. The second PCR added Illumina TruSeq-compatible adapters along with sample-specific barcodes. Library quality and concentration were checked on TapeStation and Qubit, and libraries were pooled at 4.5 to 5.5 ng each. Sequencing of the pooled libraries was done on an Illumina HiSeq2500 single-index Rapid Run using custom sequencing primers and 2 x 100 bp reads. The study's own analysis went as follows. MiGEC version 1.2.6 was used for UMI-based consensus assembly, which corrected PCR and sequencing errors. MiXCR version 2.1.1 was used for V(D)J alignment, clonotype assembly and CDR3 extraction. To normalise gene usage, clonotype sharing and MAIT/NKT TCR abundance, the analysis used the top 1000, 10 000 and 20 000 clonotypes per sample. After downsampling to 27 000 UMIs, diversity was calculated as the inverse Simpson index using the vegan R package. Paired Mann-Whitney U tests were applied to discordant twin pairs, with Benjamini-Hochberg correction for multiple testing. TCRdb reprocessed the reads and lists each CDR3 protein sequence as a single entry, with no DNA. TCRdb's processing, not the authors' own work, is the source of the V and J calls. In this sample's table one finds about 380,000 distinct CDR3 sequences. 2.6% of the sample belongs to the ten largest clones.

The receptor chain draws on TRBV7-3 and TRBJ2-3; the TRBD1 assignment by TCRdb is unverifiable without DNA. The sequence derives from a human donor with ulcerative colitis or Crohn's disease, or a healthy co-twin of an affected twin (not recorded which). Material for sequencing was blood. The CDR3 loop reads CASSLLGTAGTDTQYF.